This is a list of T cell receptor beta chains from one sample in a study of T cell responses to AZD1222 COVID-19 vaccine. TCRdb keeps only in-frame clones here, not all; method: immunoSEQ multiplex PCR. The data contain under 150,000 clones, around 90% of them singletons. Material: peripheral blood, obtained 28 days after the second AZD1222 dose. All receptors come from an adult who received the AZD1222 COVID-19 vaccine. The CDR3 runs from the conserved cysteine through the conserved F or W. A D gene is named only where the DNA matches it firmly. Clone size is stated in some rows and not others, as once, few, many or a class when expanded.

abundance | j_gene | v_gene | d_gene | CDR3nt | CDR3aa
NA | TRBJ1-1 | TRBV6-5 | NA | TGTGCCAGCAGGAGAGCGGGGTACGGAGAGGCTGAAGCTTTCTTT | CASRRAGYGEAEAFF
NA | TRBJ2-3 | TRBV7-9 | TRBD2 | TGTGCCAGCAGCCGCAGCGGGAGTACAGATACGCAGTATTTT | CASSRSGSTDTQYF
NA | TRBJ2-2 | TRBV28 | NA | TGTGCCAGCAGTCGAGGAGGGAGAACCGGGGAGCTGTTTTTT | CASSRGGRTGELFF
NA | TRBJ1-6 | TRBV9 | TRBD1 | TGTGCCAGCAGCGTACACAGGGGGCCCAATTCACCCCTCCACTTT | CASSVHRGPNSPLHF
NA | TRBJ1-6 | TRBV19 | TRBD1 | TGTGCCAGTAGGATACAGGGGGCCCATAATTCACCCCTCCACTTT | CASRIQGAHNSPLHF
NA | TRBJ2-1 | TRBV10-1 | TRBD2 | TGCGCCAGCAGTTCACTACTAGCGGGAGAACTCAATGAGCAGTTCTTC | CASSSLLAGELNEQFF
NA | TRBJ1-3 | TRBV19 | NA | TGTGCCAGTACTGTGAGCGGCTCTGGAAACACCATATATTTT | CASTVSGSGNTIYF
NA | TRBJ2-3 | TRBV5-1 | NA | TGCGCCAGCAGCTTGGACTTTGGCACAGATACGCAGTATTTT | CASSLDFGTDTQYF
NA | TRBJ2-2 | TRBV19 | NA | TGTGCCAGTAGTAATCGGGATGCTACCGGGGAGCTGTTTTTT | CASSNRDATGELFF
NA | TRBJ1-2 | TRBV11-3 | NA | TGTGCCAGCAGCCTGACCGCAGGGAGCTATGGCTACACCTTC | CASSLTAGSYGYTF
NA | TRBJ2-2 | TRBV18 | NA | TGTGCCAGCTCCCTCGGAGCCGGGGAGCTGTTTTTT | CASSLGAGELFF
NA | TRBJ2-3 | TRBV12-3/TRBV12-4 | NA | TGTGCCAGCAGTTTAGTGGATACGCAGTATTTT | CASSLVDTQYF
NA | TRBJ1-1 | TRBV7-9 | NA | TGTGCCAGCAGCTTAGGGGGGACCCTTACTGAAGCTTTCTTT | CASSLGGTLTEAFF
NA | TRBJ2-7 | TRBV28 | TRBD2 | TGTGCCAGCAGAAACCAGGGACTAGCGGGCCTCTACGAGCAGTACTTC | CASRNQGLAGLYEQYF
NA | TRBJ2-6 | TRBV5-6 | NA | TGTGCCAGCATTATTTCTGGGGCCAACGTCCTGACTTTC | CASIISGANVLTF
NA | TRBJ1-4 | TRBV6-6 | NA | TGTGCCAGCTTACTTACCGGGACTCGGAATGAAAAACTGTTTTTT | CASLLTGTRNEKLFF
NA | TRBJ1-1 | TRBV28 | NA | TGTGCCAGCAGTTTATTGGGTGAAGGAGCTAACACTGAAGCTTTCTTT | CASSLLGEGANTEAFF
NA | TRBJ1-2 | TRBV6-5 | NA | TGTGCCAGCAGGGACCCTACAGGATCCCCCTATGGCTACACCTTC | CASRDPTGSPYGYTF
NA | TRBJ1-5 | TRBV7-2 | NA | TGTGCCAGCAGCTTAGGAGGGGCGGGCAATCAGCCCCAGCATTTT | CASSLGGAGNQPQHF
once | TRBJ2-1 | TRBV7-3 | TRBD2 | TGTGCCAGCAGCCTAAATGGACTAGGAATGAATGAGCAGTTCTTC | CASSLNGLGMNEQFF
NA | TRBJ1-5 | TRBV30 | NA | TGTGCCTGGAGCCCCCTTGACAGCCTCAATCAGCCCCAGCATTTT | CAWSPLDSLNQPQHF
NA | TRBJ1-3 | TRBV5-1 | TRBD1 | TGCGCCAGCAGCATCGGGACAGGGGGCTTCGGAAACACCATATATTTT | CASSIGTGGFGNTIYF
NA | TRBJ2-3 | TRBV10-3 | NA | TGTGCCATCAGTGAGTCGAATGGGCCCCCCTCCTCAGATACGCAGTATTTT | CAISESNGPPSSDTQYF
NA | TRBJ1-1 | TRBV7-3 | TRBD1 | TGTGCCAGCAGCTTAACTGGGGACAGGAACACTGAAGCTTTCTTT | CASSLTGDRNTEAFF
NA | TRBJ1-2 | TRBV27 | NA | TGTGCCAGCAGACTCCCTCCTAATGGCTACACCTTC | CASRLPPNGYTF
NA | TRBJ2-7 | TRBV10-3 | NA | TGTGCCATCAGTGCCCCGGGACTTACATACGAGCAGTACTTC | CAISAPGLTYEQYF
NA | TRBJ2-6 | TRBV11-2 | NA | TGTGCCAGCAGCTTATGGGCCCAGTCCTCTGGGGCCAACGTCCTGACTTTC | CASSLWAQSSGANVLTF
once | TRBJ2-1 | TRBV3-1/TRBV3-2 | TRBD2 | TGTGCCAGCAGCCCCGGGACTAGCGGGGGATACAATGAGCAGTTCTTC | CASSPGTSGGYNEQFF
NA | TRBJ1-1 | TRBV13 | NA | TGTGCCAGCAGCTTAGTTGGGTTAAACACTGAAGCTTTCTTT | CASSLVGLNTEAFF
NA | TRBJ2-7 | TRBV7-2 | TRBD2 | TGTGCCAGCAGCTACTTAGCGGGAGGTTTCTACGAGCAGTACTTC | CASSYLAGGFYEQYF
NA | TRBJ2-7 | TRBV11-3 | NA | TGTGCCAGCAGCCCGACTAGGAACGAGCAGTACTTC | CASSPTRNEQYF
NA | TRBJ2-6 | TRBV27 | NA | TGTGCCAGCAGGGGGCAGGGTGGGGCCAACGTCCTGACTTTC | CASRGQGGANVLTF
NA | TRBJ2-3 | TRBV6-2/TRBV6-3 | TRBD2 | TGTGCCAGCAGCCGCCAGCCGCGGGGGGTAGATACGCAGTATTTT | CASSRQPRGVDTQYF
NA | TRBJ2-1 | TRBV3-1/TRBV3-2 | TRBD1 | TGTGCCAGCAGCCAAGACCCCTTCGCCGGGACAGCGGAGCAGTTCTTC | CASSQDPFAGTAEQFF
NA | TRBJ1-5 | TRBV30 | NA | TGTGCCTGGAGTCTGGGGGGCAGCAATCAGCCCCAGCATTTT | CAWSLGGSNQPQHF
NA | TRBJ1-2 | TRBV20-1 | NA | TGCAGTGCTGGAGACATATCCGGCTACACCTTC | CSAGDISGYTF
once | TRBJ2-5 | TRBV7-9 | TRBD1 | TGTGCCAGCAGCCTGGACAGGGGAGAGACCCAGTACTTC | CASSLDRGETQYF
NA | TRBJ1-2 | TRBV7-3 | TRBD1 | TGTGCCAGCAGCCCCGGGACAGTAAGTGGCTACACCTTC | CASSPGTVSGYTF
NA | TRBJ1-1 | TRBV6-5 | NA | TGTGCCAGCAGTTATCGTGGTAGGGGACCGGGGACTGAAGCTTTCTTT | CASSYRGRGPGTEAFF
once | TRBJ1-3 | TRBV6-2/TRBV6-3 | NA | TGTGCCAGCAGTTACTCCCGGTCTGGAAACACCATATATTTT | CASSYSRSGNTIYF
NA | TRBJ2-7 | TRBV4-3 | TRBD2 | TGCGCCAGCAGCCAAGTCTGGGGGGGTCCCTACGAGCAGTACTTC | CASSQVWGGPYEQYF
NA | TRBJ2-1 | TRBV19 | TRBD1 | TGTGCCAGTAGTCCTACAGGGGGCGTCTACAATGAGCAGTTCTTC | CASSPTGGVYNEQFF
NA | TRBJ2-3 | TRBV5-6 | NA | TGTGCCAGCAGCTTGGTCGGGTCCCGCACAGATACGCAGTATTTT | CASSLVGSRTDTQYF
NA | TRBJ2-7 | TRBV5-1 | TRBD1 | TGCGCCAGCAGCTTGGGAGGGGGCGCTTGGCTATCCTACGAGCAGTACTTC | CASSLGGGAWLSYEQYF
NA | TRBJ1-1 | TRBV19 | TRBD1 | TGTGCCAGTAGTATAATCCCTGTGGTGGGGACAGGTTTTAACACTGAAGCTTTCTTT | CASSIIPVVGTGFNTEAFF
NA | TRBJ1-6 | TRBV7-2 | NA | TGTGCCAGCAGCCTAGGAGGTAGCTCCTATAATTCACCCCTCCACTTT | CASSLGGSSYNSPLHF
NA | TRBJ1-5 | TRBV5-8 | TRBD1 | TGTGCCAGCAGCCTACAGGGGGCGGGCAATCAGCCCCAGCATTTT | CASSLQGAGNQPQHF
NA | TRBJ2-5 | TRBV18 | TRBD2 | TGTGCCAGCTCACCGTTAGCGGGGGATCAAGAGACCCAGTACTTC | CASSPLAGDQETQYF
NA | TRBJ1-1 | TRBV5-1 | TRBD1 | TGCGCCAGCAGTCTTAGACAGGGGATCATGAACACTGAAGCTTTCTTT | CASSLRQGIMNTEAFF